This T cell receptor (beta chain) came from a study of vaccination and CD4 T cells after COVID-19. Regarding treatment: roughly nine-day PBMC culture with coronavirus spike peptide pools or control peptides (ViraFEST assay). This clonotype was counted only a few times. Its specificity is not known. Sequencing of DNA taken from cultured CD4+ T cells relied on the Oncomine TCR Beta short-read assay. Each CDR3 protein is one row after TCRdb ran MiXCR on the PCR reads. The sample carries 12,000 or so distinct CDR3 sequences, about 40% recorded once. The V and J ends lost 4 bases and 1 base, in that order; junction bases with no gene match: 5. Germline CDR1 is MNHNS and CDR2 is SASEGT. The CDR3 consists of 16 residues.

The material sequenced was CD4+ T cells from blood, cultured in vitro. The clonotype comes from a human donor who had recovered from COVID-19. This chain uses TRBV6-1 with TRBJ2-1; 9 bases are a match to TRBD2. The CDR3 reads CASSAAGGLSYNEQFF. As DNA, the CDR3 is TGTGCCAGCAGTGCAGCGGGAGGTCTTTCCTACAATGAGCAGTTCTTC.